This T cell receptor beta chain was obtained from a study of shared clonotypes between healthy human individuals. Germline V gene data show CDR1 as MNHNS and CDR2 as SASEGT. V gave up 7 bases and J gave up 5 bases, with 18 bases separating them. This CDR3 has 14 residues. Sequencing was performed with immunoSEQ multiplex PCR; in TCRdb, only in-frame clones are kept and a portion is missing. The sample has about 680,000 clones, less than 85% seen once. The source of this sequence is a woman younger than 45 in good health. Source material: memory CD4+ T cells sorted from blood. Subset given: CD45RA-negative fraction. V gene TRBV6-1 combines with J gene TRBJ2-7; the D gene could be TRBD1 or TRBD2 (7 bases each). The CDR3 sequence: CASISAGQINEQYF. The CDR3 DNA is TGTGCCAGCATATCAGCGGGACAGATCAACGAGCAGTACTTC.